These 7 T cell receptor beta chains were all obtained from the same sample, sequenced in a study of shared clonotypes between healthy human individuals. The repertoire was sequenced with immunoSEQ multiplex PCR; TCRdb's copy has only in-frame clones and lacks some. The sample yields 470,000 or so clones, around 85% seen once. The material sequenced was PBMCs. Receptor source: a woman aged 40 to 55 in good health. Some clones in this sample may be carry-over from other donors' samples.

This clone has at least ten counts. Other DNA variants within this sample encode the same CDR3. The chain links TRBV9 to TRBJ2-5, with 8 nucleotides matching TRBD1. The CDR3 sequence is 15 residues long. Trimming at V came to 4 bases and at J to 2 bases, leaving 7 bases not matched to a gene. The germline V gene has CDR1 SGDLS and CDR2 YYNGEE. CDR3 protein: CASSLTGETQETQYF. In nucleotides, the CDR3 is TGTGCCAGCAGCCTGACAGGGGAAACACAAGAGACCCAGTACTTC.

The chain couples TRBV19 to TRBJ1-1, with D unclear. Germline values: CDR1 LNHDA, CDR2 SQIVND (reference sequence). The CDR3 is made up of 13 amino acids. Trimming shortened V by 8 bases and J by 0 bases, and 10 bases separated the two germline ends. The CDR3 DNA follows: TGTGCCAGTCAAGTCGGACTGAACACTGAAGCTTTCTTT. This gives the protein CASQVGLNTEAFF.

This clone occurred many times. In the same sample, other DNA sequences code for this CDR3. CDR3 coding DNA: TGTGCCAGCAGTAACGGGCCACCGGGCAATCAGCCCCAGCATTTT. Amino acid sequence: CASSNGPPGNQPQHF. The chain carries TRBV11-2 and TRBJ1-5; D gene unclear. V gave up 6 bases and J gave up 2 bases, with 14 bases separating them. This CDR3 spans 15 amino acids. The germline gives CDR1 SGHAT, CDR2 FQNNGV.

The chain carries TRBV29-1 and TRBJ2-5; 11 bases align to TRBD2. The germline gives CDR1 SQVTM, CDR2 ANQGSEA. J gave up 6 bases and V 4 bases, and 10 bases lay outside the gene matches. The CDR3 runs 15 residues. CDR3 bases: TGCAGCGTTGGGATTAGCGGGAGGGCCCCACAGACCCAGTACTTC. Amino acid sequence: CSVGISGRAPQTQYF.

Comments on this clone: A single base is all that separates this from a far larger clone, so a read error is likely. Here the CDR3 DNA reads TGTGCCAGCAGCCCTAGGGGTACTGAAGCTTTCTTT. It codes for CASSPRGTEAFF. The chain recombines TRBV7-9 with TRBJ1-1; the D gene is possibly TRBD1 (5 bases). Looked up from germline, CDR1 is SEHNR and CDR2 is FQNEAQ (reference sequence). Trimming left V 5 bases short and J 5 bases short, with 9 bases between. This CDR3 is 12 amino acids long.

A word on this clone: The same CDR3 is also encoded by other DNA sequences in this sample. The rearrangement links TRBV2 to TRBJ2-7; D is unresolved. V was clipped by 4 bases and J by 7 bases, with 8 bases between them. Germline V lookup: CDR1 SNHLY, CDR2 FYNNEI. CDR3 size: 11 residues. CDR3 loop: CASSGAREQYF. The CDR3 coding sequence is TGTGCCAGCAGTGGGGCGCGGGAGCAGTACTTC.

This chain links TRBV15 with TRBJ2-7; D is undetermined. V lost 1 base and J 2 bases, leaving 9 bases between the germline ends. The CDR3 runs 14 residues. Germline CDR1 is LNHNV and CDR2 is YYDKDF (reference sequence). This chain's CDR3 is CATSRAKGPYEQYF. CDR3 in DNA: TGTGCCACCAGCAGAGCTAAGGGTCCCTACGAGCAGTACTTC.